The 9 T cell receptor beta chains given below trace back to one sample, sequenced in a study of STAT3 mutations in large granular lymphocyte leukemia. The assay was immunoSEQ multiplex PCR, and TCRdb's table has in-frame clones only and misses some. The repertoire holds around 39,000 clones, with approximately 90% as singletons. Study-wide points: In T-cell large granular lymphocyte leukemia, about half of patients showed multiple immunodominant subclonotypes.

Antigens for these TCRs are unknown. Sequencing was done on a sample of PBMCs. The receptors originated from a human donor with T large granular lymphocyte leukemia. Some clones in this sample may be carry-over from other donors' samples.

The J gene is TRBJ2-2, the V gene TRBV7-2; possibly TRBD2 for D (6 bases). Trimming pared 5 bases from V and 7 bases from J, leaving 26 bases between. The CDR3 spans 18 residues. The V gene's germline CDR1 is SGHTA and CDR2 FQGNSA. CDR3: CASSTRRSNGGFIGELFF. The CDR3 region has the DNA TGTGCCAGCAGCACGCGCCGGTCGAACGGGGGATTCATCGGGGAGCTGTTTTTT.

V usage is TRBV28 and J usage is TRBJ1-6; D gene uncertain. Germline-derived CDR1 and CDR2 are MDHEN and SYDVKM. The CDR3 contains 16 residues. V was trimmed by 5 bases and J by 1 base, leaving 12 bases between them. The CDR3 DNA follows: TGTGCCAGCAGTGAGTTGGGGAAATCCTATAATTCACCCCTCCACTTT. It is translated as CASSELGKSYNSPLHF.

The CDR3 DNA is TGTGCCAGCAATACCGGGACAGATAATTCACCCCTCCACTTT. Protein sequence: CASNTGTDNSPLHF. This chain connects TRBV2 to TRBJ1-6; the match to TRBD1 covers 7 bases. The CDR3 extends over 14 amino acids. The trim removed 7 bases at V and 5 bases at J, leaving 5 bases unmatched. CDR1 is SNHLY, CDR2 FYNNEI, per germline.

The gene calls are TRBV9 and TRBJ1-6; D remains unclear. The CDR3 sequence is 14 residues long. Trimming removed 2 bases at V and 7 bases at J, with 10 bases between. Germline V gene sequence: CDR1 SGDLS, CDR2 YYNGEE. The CDR3 DNA is TGTGCCAGCAGCGTCGGGAACCAGAATTCACCCCTCCACTTT. It is translated as CASSVGNQNSPLHF.

The J gene is TRBJ1-6, the V gene TRBV15; D is unresolved. Trimming cost V 5 bases and J 9 bases, with 20 bases left between them. CDR1 is LNHNV, CDR2 YYDKDF, per germline (reference sequence). The CDR3 covers 16 residues. CDR3 region: CATSPQGRLKGSPLHF. For the CDR3, the DNA is TGTGCCACCAGCCCCCAAGGACGGCTTAAAGGTTCACCCCTCCACTTT.

This clone was observed once. The CDR3 region is CASSRVAPGLAKNIQYF. The CDR3 DNA sequence: TGTGCCAGCTCACGAGTAGCCCCGGGACTAGCCAAAAACATTCAGTACTTC. The chain carries TRBV18 and TRBJ2-4; a weak D match, TRBD2 (6 bases). Trimming removed 4 bases from V and 0 bases from J, with 16 bases in between. The CDR3 spans 17 residues. Germline loops: CDR1 KGHSH, CDR2 LQKENI.

The gene calls are TRBV4-2 and TRBJ2-2, with D unclear. The CDR3 length is 14 residues. Between the trimmed V and J ends, which lost 0 bases and 1 base, there was a span of 3 bases. CDR1 and CDR2 from the germline V gene are LGHNA and YNFKEQ. As DNA, the CDR3 is TGTGCCAGCAGCCAAGATCGGAACACCGGGGAGCTGTTTTTT. This gives the protein CASSQDRNTGELFF.

The chain is built from TRBV18 and TRBJ2-7; TRBD1 agrees at 9 bases. V shed 4 bases, J shed 6 bases, and the junction held 4 bases outside the gene matches. This CDR3 is built from 13 residues. Per the germline V gene, CDR1 is KGHSH and CDR2 is LQKENI. The CDR3 protein is CASSQGQGAEQYV. For the CDR3, the DNA is TGTGCCAGCTCACAGGGACAGGGAGCCGAGCAGTACGTC.

The chain recombines TRBV18 with TRBJ2-6, with 9 bases fitting TRBD1. Germline CDR1 and CDR2: KGHSH and LQKENI. The CDR3 spans 18 residues. V was clipped by 0 bases and J by 0 bases; unmatched bases: 3. The CDR3 DNA is TGTGCCAGCTCACCACCGGGACAGGGCCTCTCTGGGGCCAACGTCCTGACTTTC. Translation gives CASSPPGQGLSGANVLTF.